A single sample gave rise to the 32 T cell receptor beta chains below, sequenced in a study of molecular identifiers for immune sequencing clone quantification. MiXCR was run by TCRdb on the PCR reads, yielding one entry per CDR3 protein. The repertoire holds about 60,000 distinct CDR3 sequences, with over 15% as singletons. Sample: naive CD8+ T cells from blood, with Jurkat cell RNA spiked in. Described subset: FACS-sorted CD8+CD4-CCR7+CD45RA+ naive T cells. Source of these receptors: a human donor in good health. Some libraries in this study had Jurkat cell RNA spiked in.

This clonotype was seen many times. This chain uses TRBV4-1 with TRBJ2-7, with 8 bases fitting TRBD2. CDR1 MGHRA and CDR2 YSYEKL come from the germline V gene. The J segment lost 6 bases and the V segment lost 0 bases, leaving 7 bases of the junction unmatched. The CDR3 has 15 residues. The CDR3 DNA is TGCGCCAGCAGCCAAGATCCGGGACTAGTTGGCGAGCAGTACTTC. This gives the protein CASSQDPGLVGEQYF.

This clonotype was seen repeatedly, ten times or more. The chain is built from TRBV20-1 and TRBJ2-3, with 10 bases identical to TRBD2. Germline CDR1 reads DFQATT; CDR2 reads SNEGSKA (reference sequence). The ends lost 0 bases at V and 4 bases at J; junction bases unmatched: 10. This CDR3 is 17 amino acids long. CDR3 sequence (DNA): TGCAGTGCTAGAGACGCCAGCGGGAGGGCCGGGGCAGATACGCAGTATTTT. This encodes CSARDASGRAGADTQYF.

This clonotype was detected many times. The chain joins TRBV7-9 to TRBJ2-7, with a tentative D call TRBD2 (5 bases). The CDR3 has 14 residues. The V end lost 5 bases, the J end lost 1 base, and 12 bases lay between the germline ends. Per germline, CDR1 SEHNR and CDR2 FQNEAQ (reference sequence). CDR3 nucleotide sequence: TGTGCCAGCAGCCCCTTGGACTTTTCCTACGAGCAGTACTTC. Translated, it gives CASSPLDFSYEQYF.

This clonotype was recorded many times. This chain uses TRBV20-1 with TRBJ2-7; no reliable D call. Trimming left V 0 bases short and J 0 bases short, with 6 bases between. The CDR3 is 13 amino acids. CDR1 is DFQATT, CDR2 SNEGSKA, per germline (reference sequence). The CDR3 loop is CSAREVSSYEQYF. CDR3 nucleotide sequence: TGCAGTGCTAGAGAGGTCAGCTCCTACGAGCAGTACTTC.

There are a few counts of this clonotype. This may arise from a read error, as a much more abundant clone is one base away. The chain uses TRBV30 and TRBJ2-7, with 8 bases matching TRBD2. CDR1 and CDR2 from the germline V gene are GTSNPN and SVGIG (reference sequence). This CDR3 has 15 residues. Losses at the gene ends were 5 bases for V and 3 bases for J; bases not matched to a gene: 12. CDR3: CAWGAPKLADYEQYF. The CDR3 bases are TGTGCCTGGGGTGCCCCAAAACTAGCGGACTACGAGCAGTACTTC.

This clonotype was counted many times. The CDR3 reads CASSLEAARTDTQYF. For the CDR3, the DNA is TGTGCCAGCAGCTTAGAGGCGGCTCGCACAGATACGCAGTATTTT. This chain joins TRBV7-6 and TRBJ2-3; D gene unclear. CDR1 is SGHVS, CDR2 FNYEAQ, per germline. This CDR3 region has 15 residues. Trimming stripped 1 base from V and 1 base from J, with 9 bases between.

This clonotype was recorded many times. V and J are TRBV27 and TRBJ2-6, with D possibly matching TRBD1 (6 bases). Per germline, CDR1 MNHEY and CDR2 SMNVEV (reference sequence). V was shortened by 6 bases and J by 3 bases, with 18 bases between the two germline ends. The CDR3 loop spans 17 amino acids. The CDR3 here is CASSPYTGYHGANVLTF. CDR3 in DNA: TGTGCCAGCAGCCCATATACAGGGTACCATGGGGCCAACGTCCTGACTTTC.

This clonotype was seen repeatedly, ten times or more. For the CDR3, the DNA is TGTGCCAGCAGTCTTACAGGGAGGAACACTGAAGCTTTCTTT. It is translated as CASSLTGRNTEAFF. The chain uses TRBV27 and TRBJ1-1; a weak D match, TRBD1 (6 bases). This CDR3 is 14 amino acids long. The germline CDR1 and CDR2 sequences are MNHEY and SMNVEV (reference sequence). V dropped 5 bases and J dropped 1 base, with 11 bases sitting between them.

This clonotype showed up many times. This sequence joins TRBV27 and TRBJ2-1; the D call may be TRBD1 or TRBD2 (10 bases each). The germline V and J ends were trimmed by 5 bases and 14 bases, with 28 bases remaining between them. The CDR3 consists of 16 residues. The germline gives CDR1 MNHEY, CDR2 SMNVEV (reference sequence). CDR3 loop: CASSQLTGGLLAGKFF. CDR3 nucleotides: TGTGCCAGCAGTCAGCTGACAGGGGGCCTACTAGCGGGAAAGTTCTTC.

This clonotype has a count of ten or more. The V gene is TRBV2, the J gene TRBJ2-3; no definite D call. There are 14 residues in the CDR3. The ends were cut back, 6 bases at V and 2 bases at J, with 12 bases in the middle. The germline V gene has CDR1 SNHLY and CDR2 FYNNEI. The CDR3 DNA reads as TGTGCCAGCAGCTGGCAATCCCCCACAGATACGCAGTATTTT. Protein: CASSWQSPTDTQYF. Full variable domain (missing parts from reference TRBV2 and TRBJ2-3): EPEVTQTPSHQVTQMGQEVILRCVPISNHLYFYWYRQILGQKVEFLVSFYNNEISEKSEIFDDQFSVERPDGSNFTLKIRSTKLEDSAMYFCASSWQSPTDTQYFGPGTRLTVL.

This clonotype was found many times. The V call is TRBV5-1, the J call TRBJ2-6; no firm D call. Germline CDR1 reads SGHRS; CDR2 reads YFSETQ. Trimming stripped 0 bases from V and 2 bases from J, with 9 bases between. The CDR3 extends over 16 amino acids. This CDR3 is CASSLAVVTGANVLTF. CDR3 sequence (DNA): TGCGCCAGCAGCTTGGCCGTTGTAACTGGGGCCAACGTCCTGACTTTC.

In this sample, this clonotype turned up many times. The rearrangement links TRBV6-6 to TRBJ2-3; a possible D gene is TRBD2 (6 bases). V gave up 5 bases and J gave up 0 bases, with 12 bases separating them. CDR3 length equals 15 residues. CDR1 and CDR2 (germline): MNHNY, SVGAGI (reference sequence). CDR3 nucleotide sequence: TGTGCCAGCAGTGAAACTAGCTACAGCACAGATACGCAGTATTTT. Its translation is CASSETSYSTDTQYF.

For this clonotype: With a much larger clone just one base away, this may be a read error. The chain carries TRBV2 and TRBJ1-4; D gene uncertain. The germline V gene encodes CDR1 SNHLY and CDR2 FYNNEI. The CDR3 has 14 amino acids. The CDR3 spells CASSGEIDYEKLLF. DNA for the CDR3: TGTGCCAGCAGTGGGGAGATTGACTACGAAAAACTGCTTTTT.

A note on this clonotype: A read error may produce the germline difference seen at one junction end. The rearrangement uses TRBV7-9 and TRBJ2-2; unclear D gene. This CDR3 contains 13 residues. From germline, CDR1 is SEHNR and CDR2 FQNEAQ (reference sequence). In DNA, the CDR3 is TGTGCCTGCAGCTTAGAGAACACCGGGGAGCTGTTTTTT. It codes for CACSLENTGELFF.

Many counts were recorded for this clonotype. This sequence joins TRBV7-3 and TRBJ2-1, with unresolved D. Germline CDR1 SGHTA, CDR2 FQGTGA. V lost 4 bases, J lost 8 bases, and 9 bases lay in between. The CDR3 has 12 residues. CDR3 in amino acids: CASSSGEDEQFF. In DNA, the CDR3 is TGTGCCAGCAGCTCCGGTGAGGATGAGCAGTTCTTC.

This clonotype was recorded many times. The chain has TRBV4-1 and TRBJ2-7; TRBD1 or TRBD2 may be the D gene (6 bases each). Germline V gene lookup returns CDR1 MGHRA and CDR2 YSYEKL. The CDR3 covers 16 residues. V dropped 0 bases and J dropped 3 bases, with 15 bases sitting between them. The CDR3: CASSQEAGHLGYEQYF. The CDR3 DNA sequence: TGCGCCAGCAGCCAAGAGGCGGGACACCTCGGCTACGAGCAGTACTTC.

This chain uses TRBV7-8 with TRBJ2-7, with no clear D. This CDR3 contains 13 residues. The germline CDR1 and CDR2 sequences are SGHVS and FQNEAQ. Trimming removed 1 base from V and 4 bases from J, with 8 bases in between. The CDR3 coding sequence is TGTGCCAGCAGCTTAGTAGAAGCTTACGAGCAGTACTTC. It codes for CASSLVEAYEQYF. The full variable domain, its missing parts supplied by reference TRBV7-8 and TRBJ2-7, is GAGVSQSPRYKVAKRGQDVALRCDPISGHVSLFWYQQALGQGPEFLTYFQNEAQLDKSGLPSDRFFAERPEGSVSTLKIQRTQQEDSAVYLCASSLVEAYEQYFGPGTRLTVT.

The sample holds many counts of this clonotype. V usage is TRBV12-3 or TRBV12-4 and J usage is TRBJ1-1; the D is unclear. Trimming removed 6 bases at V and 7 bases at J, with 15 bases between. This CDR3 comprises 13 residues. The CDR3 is CASSQTPGSEAFF. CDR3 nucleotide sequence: TGTGCCAGCAGCCAAACTCCGGGAAGTGAAGCTTTCTTT.

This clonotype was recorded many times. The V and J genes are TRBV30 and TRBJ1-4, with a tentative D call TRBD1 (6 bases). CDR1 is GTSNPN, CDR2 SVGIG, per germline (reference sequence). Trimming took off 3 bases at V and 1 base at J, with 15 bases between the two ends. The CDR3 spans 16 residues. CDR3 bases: TGTGCCTGGAGCCAGGGGACTTTCGGAACTAATGAAAAACTGTTTTTT. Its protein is CAWSQGTFGTNEKLFF.

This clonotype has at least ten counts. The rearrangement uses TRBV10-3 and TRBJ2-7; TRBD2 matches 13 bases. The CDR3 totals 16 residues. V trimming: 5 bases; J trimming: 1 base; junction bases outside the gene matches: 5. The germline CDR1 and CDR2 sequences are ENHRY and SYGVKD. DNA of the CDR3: TGTGCCATCAGTAGGACTAGCGGGAGCAGTTCCTACGAGCAGTACTTC. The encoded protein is CAISRTSGSSSYEQYF.

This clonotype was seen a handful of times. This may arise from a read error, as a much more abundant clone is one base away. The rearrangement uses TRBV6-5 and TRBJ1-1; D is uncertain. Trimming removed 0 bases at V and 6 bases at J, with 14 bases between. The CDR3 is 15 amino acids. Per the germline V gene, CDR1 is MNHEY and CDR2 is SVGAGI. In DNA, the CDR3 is TGTGCCAGCAGTTACTCCGAGCGGGCGGGCGCTGAAGCTTTCTTT. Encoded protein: CASSYSERAGAEAFF.

CDR3 amino acids: CASSLTGVGQEGTGELFF. CDR3 DNA: TGTGCCAGCAGCTTAACGGGCGTGGGCCAGGAGGGCACCGGGGAGCTGTTTTTT. The chain recombines TRBV7-3 with TRBJ2-2; weak D call: TRBD2 (6 bases). Trimming cost V 0 bases and J 4 bases, with 18 bases left between them. The CDR3 length is 18 residues. Germline CDR1 is SGHTA and CDR2 is FQGTGA.

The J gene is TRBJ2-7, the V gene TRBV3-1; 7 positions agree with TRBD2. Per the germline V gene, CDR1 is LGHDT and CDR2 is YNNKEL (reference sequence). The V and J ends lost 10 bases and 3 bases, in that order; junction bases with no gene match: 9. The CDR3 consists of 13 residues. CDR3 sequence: CATGGGESYEQYF. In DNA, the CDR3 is TGTGCCACCGGGGGAGGGGAAAGCTACGAGCAGTACTTC.

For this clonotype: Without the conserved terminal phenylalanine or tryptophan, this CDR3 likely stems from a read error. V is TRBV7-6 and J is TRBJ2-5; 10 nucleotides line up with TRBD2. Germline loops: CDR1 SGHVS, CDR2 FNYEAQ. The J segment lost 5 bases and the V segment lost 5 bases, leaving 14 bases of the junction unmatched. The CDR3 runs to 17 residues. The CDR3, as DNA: TGTGCCAGCAGCGCGCCAACTAGCGGGAACCCCCTTGAGACCCAGTACTGC. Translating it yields CASSAPTSGNPLETQYC.

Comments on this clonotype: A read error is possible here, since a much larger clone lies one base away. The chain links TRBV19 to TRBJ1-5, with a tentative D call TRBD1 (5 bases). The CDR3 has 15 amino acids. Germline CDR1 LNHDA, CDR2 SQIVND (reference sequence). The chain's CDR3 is CASSKQDYSNQPQRF. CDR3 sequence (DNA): TGTGCCAGTAGTAAACAGGATTATAGCAATCAGCCCCAGCGTTTT.

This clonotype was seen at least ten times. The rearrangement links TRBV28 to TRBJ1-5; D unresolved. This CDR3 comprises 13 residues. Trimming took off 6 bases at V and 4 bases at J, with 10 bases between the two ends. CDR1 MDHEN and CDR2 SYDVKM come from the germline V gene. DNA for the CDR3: TGTGCCAGCAGACCCACGGGGAATCAGCCCCAGCATTTT. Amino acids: CASRPTGNQPQHF.

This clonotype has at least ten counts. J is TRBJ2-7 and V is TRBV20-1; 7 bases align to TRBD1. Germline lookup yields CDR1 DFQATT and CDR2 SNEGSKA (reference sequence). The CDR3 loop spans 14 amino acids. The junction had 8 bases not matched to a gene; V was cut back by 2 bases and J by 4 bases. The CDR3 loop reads CSARFSDRYYEQYF. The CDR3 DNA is TGCAGTGCTAGATTCTCGGACAGGTATTACGAGCAGTACTTC.

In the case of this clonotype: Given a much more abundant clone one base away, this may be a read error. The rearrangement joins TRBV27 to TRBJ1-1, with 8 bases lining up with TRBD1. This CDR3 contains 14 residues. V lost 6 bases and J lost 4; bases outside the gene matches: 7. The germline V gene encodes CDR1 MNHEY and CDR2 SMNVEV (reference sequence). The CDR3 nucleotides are TGTGCCAGCAGAGAGACAGGGGATCGCACTGAAGCTTTCTTT. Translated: CASRETGDRTEAFF.

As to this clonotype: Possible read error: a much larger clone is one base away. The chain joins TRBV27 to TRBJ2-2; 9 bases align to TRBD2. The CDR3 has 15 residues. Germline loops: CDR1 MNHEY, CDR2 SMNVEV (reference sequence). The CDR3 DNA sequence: TGTGCCAACAGTGCTAGCGGGGAGAACACCGGGGAGCTGTTTTTT. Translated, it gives CANSASGENTGELFF.

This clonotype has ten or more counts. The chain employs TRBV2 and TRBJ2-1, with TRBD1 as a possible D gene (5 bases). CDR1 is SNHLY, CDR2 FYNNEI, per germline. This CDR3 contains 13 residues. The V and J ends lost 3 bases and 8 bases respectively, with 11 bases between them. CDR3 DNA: TGTGCCAGCAGTGACGCGGCAGGGTATGAGCAGTTCTTC. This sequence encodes CASSDAAGYEQFF.

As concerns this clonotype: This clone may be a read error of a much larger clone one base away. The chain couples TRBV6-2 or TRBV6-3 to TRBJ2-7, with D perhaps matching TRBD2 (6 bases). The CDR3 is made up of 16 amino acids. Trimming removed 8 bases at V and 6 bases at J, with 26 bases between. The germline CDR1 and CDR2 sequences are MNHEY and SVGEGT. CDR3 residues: CASLSLLIVGGSEQYF. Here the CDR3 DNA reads TGTGCCAGCTTATCCCTCCTAATAGTGGGAGGTTCCGAGCAGTACTTC.

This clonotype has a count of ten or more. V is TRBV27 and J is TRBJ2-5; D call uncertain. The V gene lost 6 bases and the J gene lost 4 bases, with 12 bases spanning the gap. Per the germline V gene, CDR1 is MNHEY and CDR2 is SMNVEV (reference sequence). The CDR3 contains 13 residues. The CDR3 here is CASSRISRETQYF. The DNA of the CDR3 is TGTGCCAGCAGCCGGATCTCGAGAGAGACCCAGTACTTC.